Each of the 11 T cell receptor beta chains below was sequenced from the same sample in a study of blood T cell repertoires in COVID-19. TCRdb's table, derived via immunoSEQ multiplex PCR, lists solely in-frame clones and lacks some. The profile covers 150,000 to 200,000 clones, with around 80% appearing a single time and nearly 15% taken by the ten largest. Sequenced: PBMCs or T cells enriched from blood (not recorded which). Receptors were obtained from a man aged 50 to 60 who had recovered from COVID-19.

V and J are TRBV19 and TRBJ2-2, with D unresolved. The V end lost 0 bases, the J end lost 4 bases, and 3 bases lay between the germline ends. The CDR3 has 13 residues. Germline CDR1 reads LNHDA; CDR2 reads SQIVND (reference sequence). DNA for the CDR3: TGTGCCAGTAGTATAGACGGCACCGGGGAGCTGTTTTTT. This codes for CASSIDGTGELFF. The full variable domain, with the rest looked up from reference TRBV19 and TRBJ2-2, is DGGITQSPKYLFRKEGQNVTLSCEQNLNHDAMYWYRQDPGQGLRLIYYSQIVNDFQKGDIAEGYSVSREKKESFPLTVTSAQKNPTAFYLCASSIDGTGELFFGEGSRLTVL.

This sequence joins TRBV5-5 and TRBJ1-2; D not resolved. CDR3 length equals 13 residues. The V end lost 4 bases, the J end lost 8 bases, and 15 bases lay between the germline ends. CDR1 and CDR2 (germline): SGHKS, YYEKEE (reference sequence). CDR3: CASSPDFSRGYTF. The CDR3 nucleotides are TGTGCCAGCAGCCCCGACTTTAGTCGAGGCTACACCTTC.

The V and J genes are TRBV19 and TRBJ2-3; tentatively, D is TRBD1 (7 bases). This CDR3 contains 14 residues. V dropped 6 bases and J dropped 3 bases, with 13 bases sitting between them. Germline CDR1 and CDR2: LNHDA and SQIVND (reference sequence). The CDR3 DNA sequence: TGTGCCAGTAGAATGACAGGGAGGACAGATACGCAGTATTTT. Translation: CASRMTGRTDTQYF.

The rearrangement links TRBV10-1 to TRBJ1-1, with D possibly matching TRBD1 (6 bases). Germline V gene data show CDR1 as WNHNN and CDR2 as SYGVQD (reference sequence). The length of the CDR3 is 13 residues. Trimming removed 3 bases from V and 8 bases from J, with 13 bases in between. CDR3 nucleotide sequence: TGCGCCAGCAGTGACCCGAACAGGGTAGAAGCTTTCTTT. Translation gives CASSDPNRVEAFF.

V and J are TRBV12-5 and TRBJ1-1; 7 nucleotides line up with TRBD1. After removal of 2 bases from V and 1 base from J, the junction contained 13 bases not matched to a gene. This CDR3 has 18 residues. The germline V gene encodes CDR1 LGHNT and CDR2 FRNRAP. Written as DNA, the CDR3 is TGTGCTAGTGGTTTGTTACACTTTCAAGGGGGCGCGAACACTGAAGCTTTCTTT. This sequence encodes CASGLLHFQGGANTEAFF.

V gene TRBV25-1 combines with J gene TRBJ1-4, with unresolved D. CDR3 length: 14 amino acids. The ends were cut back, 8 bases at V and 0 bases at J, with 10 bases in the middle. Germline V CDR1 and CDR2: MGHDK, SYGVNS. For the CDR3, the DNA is TGTGCCAGCCGCGACACGACAACTAATGAAAAACTGTTTTTT. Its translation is CASRDTTTNEKLFF.

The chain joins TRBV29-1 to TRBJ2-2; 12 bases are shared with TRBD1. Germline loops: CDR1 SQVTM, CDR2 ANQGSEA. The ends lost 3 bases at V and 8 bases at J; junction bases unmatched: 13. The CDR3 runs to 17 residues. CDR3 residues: CSVEFYGTGGSVGELFF. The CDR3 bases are TGCAGCGTTGAGTTTTACGGGACAGGGGGCTCCGTTGGGGAGCTGTTTTTT.

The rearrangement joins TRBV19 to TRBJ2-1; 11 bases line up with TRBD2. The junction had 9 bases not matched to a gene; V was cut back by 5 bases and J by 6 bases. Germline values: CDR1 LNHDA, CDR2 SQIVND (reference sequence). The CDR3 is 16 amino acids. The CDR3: CASSPGGTSGSNEQFF. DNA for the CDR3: TGTGCCAGTAGTCCTGGGGGGACTAGCGGATCCAATGAGCAGTTCTTC.

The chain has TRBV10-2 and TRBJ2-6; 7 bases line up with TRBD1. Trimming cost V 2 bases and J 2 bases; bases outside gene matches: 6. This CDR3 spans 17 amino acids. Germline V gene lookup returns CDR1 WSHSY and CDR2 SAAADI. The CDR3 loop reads CASSERTGLAGANVLTF. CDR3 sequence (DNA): TGCGCCAGCAGTGAGAGGACAGGTTTAGCTGGGGCCAACGTCCTGACTTTC.

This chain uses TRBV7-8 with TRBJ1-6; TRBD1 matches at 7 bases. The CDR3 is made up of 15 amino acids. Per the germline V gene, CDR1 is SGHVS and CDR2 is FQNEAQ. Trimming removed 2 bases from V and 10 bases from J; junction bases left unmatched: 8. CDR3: CASSLIRGQVSPLHF. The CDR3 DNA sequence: TGTGCCAGCAGCTTAATAAGGGGGCAGGTCTCACCCCTCCACTTT.

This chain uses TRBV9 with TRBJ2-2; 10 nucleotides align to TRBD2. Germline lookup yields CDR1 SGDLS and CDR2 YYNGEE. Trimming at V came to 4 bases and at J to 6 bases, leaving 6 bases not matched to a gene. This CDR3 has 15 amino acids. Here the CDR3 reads CASSPSSGGAGELFF. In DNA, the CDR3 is TGTGCCAGCAGCCCGAGCAGCGGGGGGGCCGGGGAGCTGTTTTTT.